This TCR beta chain comes out of a study of cytomegalovirus exposure and HLA in healthy donors. This clone was observed a few times. What it binds is not known. Germline assignment: CDR1 MGHDK and CDR2 SYGVNS. This CDR3 has 11 amino acids. Trimming removed 4 bases from V and 7 bases from J, with 5 bases in between. General study findings and limits: TCR beta V segments were, for the most part, productive about 87% or about 30% of the time in an earlier analysis. Because they were indistinguishable, some V segments, including TRBV6-2 and TRBV6-3, were excluded.

With 60 Vbeta and 13 Jbeta primers, the PCR was carried out. Method: immunoSEQ multiplex PCR; TCRdb's copy keeps in-frame clones and lacks some. The data show 100,000 to 150,000 clones, around four fifths seen once. Sequenced material: PBMCs. This receptor was obtained from a man aged 18 to 29 in good health and CMV-seropositive. The rearrangement joins TRBV25-1 to TRBJ2-1; no clear D gene. CDR3 loop: CASSGGNEQFF. The DNA for the CDR3 is TGTGCCAGCAGTGGAGGAAATGAGCAGTTCTTC.